Listed here are 7 T cell receptor beta chains from one sample, sequenced in a study of cytomegalovirus exposure and HLA in healthy donors (dated by TCRdb to 2016 to 2017). Preparation of the library involved the immunoSEQ multiplex PCR assay. This immuneACCESS table, as held by TCRdb, lists in-frame sequences with V and J called but not all clones. Of the missing ones, under half trace to an unresolved V gene in checked studies; the others have no known cause. The sample table records more than 60,000 clones; 75% to 90% of these occur just once. The ten largest clones take up 1.7% of the sample. Sequenced material: PBMCs. The receptors were sampled from a woman aged 18 to 35 in good health and CMV-seronegative.

The CDR3, as DNA: TGTGCCAGCAGCTCGGTAGCGGGGGGATACAATGAGCAGTTCTTC. It specifies CASSSVAGGYNEQFF. The chain has TRBV7-3 and TRBJ2-1; 10 nucleotides match TRBD2. J gave up 4 bases and V 4 bases, and 4 bases lay outside the gene matches. Germline V gene lookup returns CDR1 SGHTA and CDR2 FQGTGA. There are 15 residues in the CDR3. The complete variable domain, with remaining parts taken from reference TRBV7-3 and TRBJ2-1, reads GAGVSQTPSNKVTEKGKYVELRCDPISGHTALYWYRQSLGQGPEFLIYFQGTGAADDSGLPNDRFFAVRPEGSVSTLKIQRTERGDSAVYLCASSSVAGGYNEQFFGPGTRLTVL.

The chain combines TRBV5-1 with TRBJ2-3, with D perhaps matching TRBD2 (5 bases). Germline V lookup: CDR1 SGHRS, CDR2 YFSETQ. This CDR3 has 13 residues. V lost 3 bases, J lost 2 bases, and 7 bases lay in between. The CDR3 DNA follows: TGCGCCAGCAGCTCGGGATCCACAGATACGCAGTATTTT. Amino acids: CASSSGSTDTQYF.

This clone was picked up one time. The genes are TRBV6-1 and TRBJ2-2; D may be TRBD1 (6 bases). The CDR3 consists of 17 residues. The ends were cut back, 3 bases at V and 4 bases at J, with 18 bases in the middle. Germline V gives CDR1 MNHNS, CDR2 SASEGT. CDR3 coding DNA: TGTGCCAGCAGTGACTTGGGGGCCCACCTAGGCACCGGGGAGCTGTTTTTT. It is translated as CASSDLGAHLGTGELFF.

The J gene is TRBJ2-3, the V gene TRBV19; 10 bases agree with TRBD2. The V gene end was trimmed by 4 bases and the J gene end by 6 bases; junction bases not matched to a gene: 13. The CDR3 sequence is 17 residues long. Germline assignment: CDR1 LNHDA and CDR2 SQIVND (reference sequence). The CDR3 region is CASSRILAGVGADTQYF. The CDR3 coding sequence is TGTGCCAGTAGTAGGATTCTAGCGGGAGTTGGGGCGGATACGCAGTATTTT.

The chain links TRBV5-1 to TRBJ2-3; 10 bases agree with TRBD2. The CDR3 consists of 15 residues. With V trimmed by 5 bases and J by 4 bases, 7 bases remained unmatched. Germline-derived CDR1 and CDR2 are SGHRS and YFSETQ. CDR3 nucleotide sequence: TGCGCCAGCAGGCAGAGCGGGGGGGCCCCAGATACGCAGTATTTT. Translation gives CASRQSGGAPDTQYF.

This clone was found once. This chain connects TRBV19 to TRBJ1-1; unclear D gene. Looked up from germline, CDR1 is LNHDA and CDR2 is SQIVND (reference sequence). The CDR3 runs 13 residues. Between the trimmed V and J ends, which lost 0 bases and 5 bases, there was a span of 7 bases. The CDR3 is CASSIEGRTEAFF. The DNA for the CDR3 is TGTGCCAGTAGTATAGAGGGGAGGACTGAAGCTTTCTTT.

The rearrangement uses TRBV2 and TRBJ1-5, with 7 bases identical to TRBD1. Germline V gene lookup returns CDR1 SNHLY and CDR2 FYNNEI. The length of the CDR3 is 15 residues. Germline trimming cut 5 bases from V and 1 base from J; bases unmatched to any gene: 5. CDR3 sequence: CASSTGQASNQPQHF. In nucleotides, the CDR3 is TGTGCCAGCAGTACCGGACAGGCAAGCAATCAGCCCCAGCATTTT.